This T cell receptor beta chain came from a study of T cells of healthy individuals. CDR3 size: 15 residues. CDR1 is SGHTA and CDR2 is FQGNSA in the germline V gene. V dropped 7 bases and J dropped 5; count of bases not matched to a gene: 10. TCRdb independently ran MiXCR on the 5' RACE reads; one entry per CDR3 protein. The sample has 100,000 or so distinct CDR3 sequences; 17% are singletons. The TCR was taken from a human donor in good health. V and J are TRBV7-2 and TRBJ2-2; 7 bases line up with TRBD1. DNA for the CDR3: TGTGCCAGCACAAGGGACCTGACAGGGACCGGGGAGCTGTTTTTT. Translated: CASTRDLTGTGELFF.